This T cell receptor beta chain was captured in a study of CD8 T cells in ankylosing spondylitis (dated by TCRdb to between 2016 and 2019). General notes on the study: The study set out to find disease-linked TCR variants by profiling T cell receptor beta repertoires in ankylosing spondylitis patients and healthy donors. In total, the full study cohort was made up of roughly 100 healthy donors and about two dozen ankylosing spondylitis patients. Peripheral blood was sampled, and synovial fluid was also collected from ankylosing spondylitis patients. The paper as a whole reports these results and caveats: The disease-linked clones showed a CD8+ phenotype and occurred at relatively low frequencies in peripheral blood. A TCR beta motif of seven or eight highly homologous amino acid variants appeared characteristic of blood from ankylosing spondylitis patients. Some of the motif variants had been reported before in the synovial fluid and blood of reactive arthritis patients, a finding that suggests common disease-initiation mechanisms. According to the report, matched synovial fluid samples from ankylosing spondylitis patients were significantly enriched for the disease-linked clones.

Sequencing was performed on an Illumina HiSeq 2500. Quantitative 5'-RACE with molecular barcodes was used to prepare TCR beta libraries. On the study's bioinformatics: A new computational method based on a probabilistic model of VDJ rearrangement was used to identify disease-linked TCR variants. Using fastp trimming at Q25 and MiXCR clonotype assembly, TCRdb reanalyzed the public sequencing data and kept in-frame beta chains. All rows with the same CDR3 protein become a single entry with the most common DNA and genes. In this record, the V and J calls reflect TCRdb's handling and not the investigators' own analysis. Present in this sample are about 39,000 distinct CDR3 sequences, approximately 10% of which were seen just once. Jointly, the top ten make up more than 15% of the sample. CDR1 is given as SGHRS and CDR2 as YFSETQ, both from the germline V gene. The V end loses 0 bases and the J end loses 6 bases, and a stretch of 10 bases separates them. The cysteine opens and the phenylalanine closes a CDR3 of 13 amino acids. Of the read, only the CDR3 DNA is kept; its 39 bases are in frame from base 1.

This clonotype was observed many times. Its recognized antigen is unknown. Nothing much larger sits one base from this clone, and base qualities are not available. This TCR was recovered from a male donor with ankylosing spondylitis or in good health (not recorded which). The sample was blood, either unsorted or a sorted T cell fraction (not recorded which). The sequence joins TRBV5-1 to TRBJ2-7; the D region may be TRBD1 or TRBD2, each matching 6 bases equally. The CDR3 in this case is CASSLEGEAEQYF. DNA sequence: TGCGCCAGCAGCTTGGAGGGGGAGGCCGAGCAGTACTTC.